Following are 20 T cell receptor beta chains from one sample sequenced in a study of T-cell reconstitution after alpha-beta-depleted transplantation in children. A library of TCRbeta sequences, prepared with unique molecular identifiers, was generated. One entry per CDR3 protein results from TCRdb running MiXCR on the PCR reads. Of over 150,000 distinct CDR3 sequences detected, about 6% appear once; the ten largest clones hold 4.5% to 5.5%. The source was PBMCs, collected before TCRalphabeta/CD19-depleted stem cell transplant. These receptors were taken from a girl under three years old with combined immunodeficiency, due to receive a stem cell transplant.

The chain has TRBV7-3 and TRBJ1-1, with 11 bases identical to TRBD1. The germline V gene has CDR1 SGHTA and CDR2 FQGTGA. V lost 5 bases and J lost 3; bases outside the gene matches: 2. The CDR3 runs 14 residues. The CDR3 reads CASSLDRGHTEAFF. The CDR3 DNA is TGTGCCAGCAGCCTGGACAGGGGGCACACTGAAGCTTTCTTT.

The gene calls are TRBV28 and TRBJ1-1; TRBD1 matches at 8 bases. The J segment lost 2 bases and the V segment lost 7 bases, leaving 18 bases of the junction unmatched. CDR3 length: 18 amino acids. Germline V gene lookup returns CDR1 MDHEN and CDR2 SYDVKM. The DNA of the CDR3 is TGTGCCAGCAACCAACTCTCAGGGGGCGCGTTTAGAAACACTGAAGCTTTCTTT. Translating gives CASNQLSGGAFRNTEAFF.

This clonotype was observed many times. This chain uses TRBV4-1 with TRBJ1-5, with no clear D. CDR1 and CDR2 (germline): MGHRA, YSYEKL. V lost 1 base to trimming and J lost 5 bases, with 12 bases between them. The length of the CDR3 is 15 residues. This CDR3 reads CASSQADVNDQPQHF. CDR3 in DNA: TGCGCCAGCAGCCAAGCGGACGTAAACGATCAGCCCCAGCATTTT.

This clonotype has ten or more counts. The gene calls are TRBV20-1 and TRBJ2-7; D is ambiguous. CDR1 and CDR2 (germline): DFQATT, SNEGSKA (reference sequence). Trimming left V 3 bases short and J 1 base short, with 10 bases between. This CDR3 has 13 amino acids. The CDR3 protein is CSASGANSYEQYF. CDR3 coding DNA: TGCAGTGCTAGCGGCGCTAATTCCTACGAGCAGTACTTC.

This clonotype appeared a few times. CDR3 bases: TGTGCCAGCAGCTTGGACAGGTGGGCCTCTGGGGCCAACGTCCTGACTTTC. It is translated as CASSLDRWASGANVLTF. The chain carries TRBV7-2 and TRBJ2-6; 7 bases align to TRBD1. Germline CDR1 reads SGHTA; CDR2 reads FQGNSA. Trimming cost V 3 bases and J 0 bases; bases outside gene matches: 5. The CDR3 totals 17 residues.

In this sample, this clonotype turned up many times. The J gene is TRBJ2-1, the V gene TRBV20-1; 11 bases agree with TRBD2. Germline V CDR1 and CDR2: DFQATT, SNEGSKA (reference sequence). The CDR3 totals 15 residues. With 0 bases clipped from V and 11 bases from J, the junction kept 9 bases outside the gene matches. The CDR3: CSARDLVAGGSQQFF. In nucleotides, the CDR3 is TGCAGTGCTAGAGATCTGGTAGCGGGGGGGTCCCAGCAGTTCTTC.

In its sample, this clonotype was seen many times. The chain recombines TRBV4-3 with TRBJ2-6; D possibly corresponds to TRBD2 (5 bases). This CDR3 is 16 amino acids long. V dropped 1 base and J dropped 0 bases, with 7 bases sitting between them. Germline CDR1 reads LGHNA; CDR2 reads YSLEER. Here the CDR3 reads CASSQGSGSGANVLTF. The CDR3, as DNA: TGCGCCAGCAGCCAAGGGAGCGGCTCTGGGGCCAACGTCCTGACTTTC.

This clonotype was observed at least ten times. The CDR3 coding sequence is TGTGCCAGCAGCGAGACTAGTTTCCGAGAGACCCAGTACTTC. Encoded protein: CASSETSFRETQYF. The chain has TRBV14 and TRBJ2-5; D is possibly TRBD2 (6 bases). V dropped 5 bases and J dropped 4 bases, with 14 bases sitting between them. CDR3 length: 14 residues. Per the germline V gene, CDR1 is SGHDN and CDR2 is FVKESK.

This clonotype was observed many times. The rearrangement links TRBV14 to TRBJ2-1, with 9 bases that match TRBD2. The V gene's germline CDR1 is SGHDN and CDR2 FVKESK. V lost 5 bases, J lost 8 bases, and 1 base stayed unmatched. This CDR3 has 12 residues. CDR3 bases: TGTGCCAGCAGCAGCGGGAGGCATGAGCAGTTCTTC. Residues: CASSSGRHEQFF.

This clonotype was counted many times. The rearrangement joins TRBV7-2 to TRBJ1-1; D unresolved. V was shortened by 1 base and J by 1 base, with 7 bases between the two germline ends. The CDR3 consists of 14 residues. CDR1 and CDR2 (germline): SGHTA, FQGNSA. CDR3: CASSLGPANTEAFF. The CDR3, as DNA: TGTGCCAGCAGCTTAGGGCCCGCGAACACTGAAGCTTTCTTT.

This clonotype was counted ten times or more. V is TRBV20-1 and J is TRBJ2-7, with TRBD1 as a possible D gene (5 bases). V dropped 6 bases and J dropped 0 bases, with 15 bases sitting between them. In germline, CDR1 is DFQATT, CDR2 SNEGSKA (reference sequence). The CDR3 runs 14 residues. CDR3 in DNA: TGCAGTGCCCTTCATCAGGGAACCTCCTACGAGCAGTACTTC. Protein product: CSALHQGTSYEQYF.

This clonotype was seen a handful of times. This sequence may be a read error, since a much larger clone differs from it by one base. V gene TRBV12-3 or TRBV12-4 combines with J gene TRBJ2-1; perhaps TRBD2 as D (6 bases). V lost 3 bases and J 0 bases, leaving 9 bases between the germline ends. The CDR3 is made up of 15 amino acids. The CDR3 DNA reads as TGTGCCAGCAGTTTTGCGGGGAGCTCCTACAATGAGCAGTTCTTC. This codes for CASSFAGSSYNEQFF.

There are many counts of this clonotype. This sequence joins TRBV20-1 and TRBJ2-1; 11 bases agree with TRBD2. The V gene's germline CDR1 is DFQATT and CDR2 SNEGSKA (reference sequence). The length of the CDR3 is 16 residues. The junction had 8 bases not matched to a gene; V was cut back by 3 bases and J by 4 bases. The CDR3 protein is CSASPPRLAGYNEQFF. The CDR3 coding sequence is TGCAGTGCTAGCCCACCCAGACTAGCGGGGTACAATGAGCAGTTCTTC.

In its sample, this clonotype was seen many times. The rearrangement links TRBV29-1 to TRBJ1-1, with D possibly being TRBD1 (5 bases). V was shortened by 2 bases and J by 4 bases, with 14 bases between the two germline ends. CDR1 is SQVTM and CDR2 is ANQGSEA in the germline V gene. This CDR3 spans 14 amino acids. The CDR3 sequence: CSVELQGGGTEAFF. The CDR3 bases are TGCAGCGTTGAACTCCAGGGAGGAGGCACTGAAGCTTTCTTT.

This clonotype appeared many times. V usage is TRBV7-3 and J usage is TRBJ2-3, with D possibly TRBD2 on 6 matching bases. The CDR3 spans 16 residues. Per the germline V gene, CDR1 is SGHTA and CDR2 is FQGTGA. The V end was cut by 4 bases, the J end by 2 bases, with 16 bases between. In DNA form, the CDR3 reads TGTGCCAGCAGCTCTCGGGGTAGCGGTCACACAGATACGCAGTATTTT. Its protein product is CASSSRGSGHTDTQYF.

This clonotype was seen at least ten times. V and J are TRBV29-1 and TRBJ2-7; D is ambiguous. Trimming shortened V by 5 bases and J by 1 base, and 9 bases separated the two germline ends. The germline gives CDR1 SQVTM, CDR2 ANQGSEA. The CDR3 is 12 residues long. CDR3 in DNA: TGCAGCGTTAGCCCAGATTCCTACGAGCAGTACTTC. Translation gives CSVSPDSYEQYF.

In its sample, this clonotype was seen a few times. V is TRBV3-1 and J is TRBJ2-1, with TRBD2 identical over 9 bases. The CDR3 totals 20 residues. CDR1 and CDR2 from the germline V gene are LGHDT and YNNKEL (reference sequence). Losses at the gene ends were 5 bases for V and 6 bases for J; bases not matched to a gene: 23. CDR3 loop: CASSKGWRGGSPSLGNEQFF. CDR3 nucleotide sequence: TGTGCCAGCAGCAAAGGGTGGCGGGGGGGCTCCCCTTCTTTAGGCAATGAGCAGTTCTTC.

In regard to this clonotype: A much larger clone differs from this one at a single base, so this may be a read error. This CDR3 fails to terminate in the conserved phenylalanine or tryptophan, so it likely reflects a read error. This chain uses TRBV12-3 or TRBV12-4 with TRBJ2-7; 9 bases agree with TRBD1. CDR3 length: 13 amino acids. V trimming: 5 bases; J trimming: 6 bases; junction bases outside the gene matches: 5. The CDR3 region is CASSHGTGSEQYY. Written as DNA, the CDR3 is TGTGCCAGCAGTCACGGGACAGGGTCCGAGCAGTACTAC.

This clonotype appeared a few times. The rearrangement joins TRBV20-1 to TRBJ1-2; D is possibly TRBD1 (5 bases). The CDR3 length is 16 residues. Trimming left V 2 bases short and J 3 bases short, with 19 bases between. Germline V CDR1 and CDR2: DFQATT, SNEGSKA (reference sequence). CDR3 coding DNA: TGCAGTGCTAGAAAGGGGTTCCTGTCTCGAGACTATGGCTACACCTTC. Residues: CSARKGFLSRDYGYTF.

This clonotype appeared many times. The chain joins TRBV2 to TRBJ2-5, with 7 bases aligning to TRBD1. The germline V gene encodes CDR1 SNHLY and CDR2 FYNNEI. Trimming took 6 bases from V and 1 from J; bases not matched to a gene: 5. The CDR3 extends over 14 amino acids. CDR3 sequence: CASRANRGQETQYF. The CDR3 DNA is TGTGCCAGCAGAGCAAACAGGGGCCAAGAGACCCAGTACTTC.